This TCR beta chain was profiled in a study of early T cells in non-severe SARS-CoV-2 infection. Study-wide background: The chains were unpaired, and the sequenced material was bulk RNA from unsorted whole blood.

At least ten counts were recorded for this clonotype. Germline V lookup: CDR1 DFQATT, CDR2 SNEGSKA (reference sequence). The V end lost 0 bases, the J end lost 2 bases, and 15 bases lay between the germline ends. This CDR3 has 16 amino acids. TCRdb redid the calling of the 5' RACE reads with MiXCR, one entry per CDR3 protein. The table has more than 85,000 distinct CDR3 sequences, roughly 14% seen once. This receptor was obtained from an adult who was a healthcare worker with PCR-confirmed SARS-CoV-2 infection or an uninfected control (not recorded which). The chain joins TRBV20-1 to TRBJ2-3; no clear D. Sequencing used whole blood. This CDR3 is CSARDKVATYTDTQYF. DNA for the CDR3: TGCAGTGCTAGAGATAAGGTTGCTACCTACACAGATACGCAGTATTTT.